Presented here are 4 T cell receptor beta chains from one specimen sequenced in a study of T cell responses to AZD1222 COVID-19 vaccine. Here immunoSEQ multiplex PCR was the method, and the copy in TCRdb shows in-frame clones only, minus some. The repertoire holds 75,000 to 100,000 clones, with around 89% as singletons. Sequenced here: peripheral blood, sampled on day 0 of AZD1222 vaccination. These receptors were collected from an adult in good health.

V is TRBV27 and J is TRBJ1-2; no clear D. V lost 5 bases and J 8 bases, leaving 15 bases between the germline ends. This CDR3 contains 13 residues. The V gene's germline CDR1 is MNHEY and CDR2 SMNVEV (reference sequence). The CDR3 DNA is TGTGCCAGCAGTACTCCGGGAGGGAACGGCTACACCTTC. Translation: CASSTPGGNGYTF.

This chain uses TRBV19 with TRBJ2-7; D is perhaps TRBD1 (5 bases). The CDR3 has 14 residues. Per germline, CDR1 LNHDA and CDR2 SQIVND (reference sequence). Trimming shortened V by 5 bases and J by 0 bases, and 11 bases separated the two germline ends. The CDR3 nucleotides are TGTGCCAGTAGTGCTAGACAGAGCTCCTACGAGCAGTACTTC. It yields the protein CASSARQSSYEQYF.

The chain carries TRBV15 and TRBJ2-7, with 7 bases that match TRBD2. This CDR3 has 16 residues. Losses at the gene ends were 6 bases for V and 0 bases for J; bases not matched to a gene: 11. CDR1 and CDR2 (germline): LNHNV, YYDKDF (reference sequence). CDR3 in amino acids: CATRHPGLLISYEQYF. In DNA form, the CDR3 reads TGTGCCACCAGACACCCGGGACTACTAATCTCCTACGAGCAGTACTTC.

This clone occurred once. J is TRBJ2-1 and V is TRBV4-2; D might be TRBD1 (7 bases). The V and J ends lost 0 bases and 6 bases respectively, with 15 bases between them. CDR1 and CDR2 from the germline V gene are LGHNA and YNFKEQ. The CDR3 has 16 residues. The CDR3 loop is CASSQDRPGGGNEQFF. DNA for the CDR3: TGTGCCAGCAGCCAAGATAGGCCAGGGGGAGGCAATGAGCAGTTCTTC.